The 24 T cell receptor beta chains presented below share a single source sample, sequenced in a study of T-cell memory formation after mild COVID-19. Each CDR3 protein is one row after TCRdb ran MiXCR on the 5' RACE reads. The sample lists a few hundred thousand distinct CDR3 sequences, 25% to 30% occurring once. Sequenced material: PBMCs or a T cell subset sorted from them (not recorded which). The origin of the receptors is an adult woman who had mild COVID-19 (a few samples of this study predate the infection). Cell type and time point are not known.

The J gene is TRBJ2-7, the V gene TRBV20-1; 9 nucleotides align to TRBD1. This CDR3 is 15 amino acids long. V shed 3 bases, J shed 2 bases, and the junction held 8 bases outside the gene matches. Germline V gives CDR1 DFQATT, CDR2 SNEGSKA (reference sequence). The CDR3 loop is CSASRGGTGTYEQYF. CDR3 DNA: TGCAGTGCTAGCAGAGGTGGGACAGGGACCTACGAGCAGTACTTC.

This clonotype was detected a few times. The V gene is TRBV24-1, the J gene TRBJ1-1; maybe TRBD1 (6 bases). The ends were cut back, 2 bases at V and 10 bases at J, with 19 bases in the middle. The CDR3 sequence is 15 residues long. CDR1 is KGHDR, CDR2 SFDVKD, per germline. For the CDR3, the DNA is TGTGCCACCAGTGATTCCCGTATTCCGGGACACAGAGCTTTCTTT. This encodes CATSDSRIPGHRAFF.

There are a few counts of this clonotype. The chain couples TRBV4-1 to TRBJ2-7; TRBD2 matches 9 bases. This CDR3 spans 14 amino acids. J was trimmed by 3 bases and V by 4 bases; bases with no gene match: 4. Per germline, CDR1 MGHRA and CDR2 YSYEKL. The CDR3 spells CASSRTSDDYEQYF. CDR3 DNA: TGCGCCAGCAGCCGGACTAGCGATGACTACGAGCAGTACTTC.

This clonotype was counted a few times. V is TRBV7-6 and J is TRBJ2-7; D perhaps matches TRBD1 (6 bases). This CDR3 region has 15 residues. CDR1 and CDR2 (germline): SGHVS, FNYEAQ. V lost 0 bases, J lost 3 bases, and 12 bases lay in between. The DNA for the CDR3 is TGTGCCAGCAGCTTAGCTTCTGGGGGCGGCTACGAGCAGTACTTC. It specifies CASSLASGGGYEQYF.

This chain links TRBV6-5 with TRBJ1-2, with D tentatively TRBD1 (6 bases). CDR1 and CDR2 from the germline V gene are MNHEY and SVGAGI. The germline V and J ends were trimmed by 4 bases and 2 bases, with 14 bases remaining between them. The CDR3 runs to 15 residues. Here the CDR3 reads CASSSTGLINYGYTF. The DNA of the CDR3 is TGTGCCAGCAGTTCCACAGGGCTGATAAACTATGGCTACACCTTC.

This chain connects TRBV10-3 to TRBJ2-7, with TRBD2 as a possible D gene (5 bases). The V end lost 4 bases, the J end lost 4 bases, and 14 bases lay between the germline ends. From germline, CDR1 is ENHRY and CDR2 SYGVKD. The CDR3 consists of 14 residues. CDR3 loop: CAISASGSFYEQYF. The CDR3 DNA reads as TGTGCCATCAGTGCCAGCGGATCATTTTACGAGCAGTACTTC.

The table lists this clonotype with many counts. The chain carries TRBV6-1 and TRBJ2-1; TRBD1 might be the D (6 bases). The V and J ends lost 10 bases and 1 base respectively, with 17 bases between them. The CDR3 length is 15 residues. Germline loops: CDR1 MNHNS, CDR2 SASEGT. The CDR3 spells CATTLGAASYNEQFF. CDR3 DNA: TGTGCCACCACCCTGGGGGCGGCGTCCTACAATGAGCAGTTCTTC.

This clonotype has only a few counts. The J gene is TRBJ1-4, the V gene TRBV4-3; possibly TRBD1 for D (6 bases). The CDR3 runs 15 residues. Germline lookup yields CDR1 LGHNA and CDR2 YSLEER. Between the trimmed V and J ends, which lost 4 bases and 5 bases, there was a span of 14 bases. The CDR3 is CASSPGEGVNEKLFF. The CDR3 nucleotides are TGCGCCAGCAGCCCCGGAGAGGGGGTGAATGAAAAACTGTTTTTT.

This clonotype appeared once. The chain recombines TRBV7-3 with TRBJ2-7; D unresolved. The CDR3 contains 14 residues. Germline loops: CDR1 SGHTA, CDR2 FQGTGA. Between the trimmed V and J ends, which lost 5 bases and 3 bases, there was a span of 14 bases. Here the CDR3 DNA reads TGTGCCAGCAGCCTTTACACGGGCGACTACGAGCAGTACTTC. Its protein product is CASSLYTGDYEQYF.

This clonotype turned up a few times. The chain combines TRBV5-5 with TRBJ1-2; D unclear. Germline assignment: CDR1 SGHKS and CDR2 YYEKEE (reference sequence). V gave up 1 base and J gave up 6 bases, with 10 bases separating them. The CDR3 extends over 13 amino acids. The CDR3 protein is CASSLTGLHGYTF. The CDR3 DNA reads TGTGCCAGCAGCTTGACCGGATTGCATGGCTACACCTTC.

J is TRBJ2-7 and V is TRBV19, with a weak D call TRBD1 (5 bases). Germline V CDR1 and CDR2: LNHDA, SQIVND (reference sequence). V was pared by 9 bases and J by 0 bases, with 12 bases between. The CDR3 sequence is 13 residues long. The CDR3 region has the DNA TGTGCCAGGCCGGACAACAGCTCCTACGAGCAGTACTTC. This encodes CARPDNSSYEQYF.

This clonotype appeared a few times. The V call is TRBV12-3 or TRBV12-4, the J call TRBJ1-1; possible D gene TRBD1, 6 bases. The CDR3 contains 14 residues. Trimming took off 7 bases at V and 4 bases at J, with 16 bases between the two ends. The CDR3 nucleotides are TGTGCCAGCATTACGGGGGGGGCGAGCACTGAAGCTTTCTTT. Translated, it gives CASITGGASTEAFF.

The sample holds a few counts of this clonotype. The CDR3: CASSLNAGRPNSPLHF. The CDR3 DNA reads TGTGCCAGCAGTTTAAATGCGGGGCGGCCTAATTCACCCCTCCACTTT. The gene calls are TRBV12-3 or TRBV12-4 and TRBJ1-6; a weak D match, TRBD1 (5 bases). The CDR3 is made up of 16 amino acids. V lost 2 bases to trimming and J lost 6 bases, with 14 bases between them.

This chain joins TRBV7-8 and TRBJ2-1; the match to TRBD2 covers 15 bases. The CDR3 has 18 residues. Germline CDR1 reads SGHVS; CDR2 reads FQNEAQ. With V trimmed by 5 bases and J by 5 bases, 10 bases remained unmatched. This chain's CDR3 is CASSDPGLAGGRNNEQFF. The CDR3 DNA sequence: TGTGCCAGCAGCGATCCGGGACTAGCGGGAGGCAGGAACAATGAGCAGTTCTTC.

The chain links TRBV25-1 to TRBJ2-1; D not certain. This CDR3 comprises 11 residues. Germline CDR1 reads MGHDK; CDR2 reads SYGVNS. With 3 bases removed from V and 9 bases from J, the gap between germline ends came to 6 bases. DNA for the CDR3: TGTGCCAGCAGTGAGAGGAGTGAGCAGTTCTTC. Translation gives CASSERSEQFF. The full variable domain, with the rest looked up from reference TRBV25-1 and TRBJ2-1, is EADIYQTPRYLVIGTGKKITLECSQTMGHDKMYWYQQDPGMELHLIHYSYGVNSTEKGDLSSESTVSRIRTEHFPLTLESARPSHTSQYLCASSERSEQFFGPGTRLTVL.

This clonotype was recorded a few times. This chain joins TRBV7-6 and TRBJ2-2, with D uncertain. The CDR3 is 15 residues long. Between the trimmed V and J ends, which lost 7 bases and 1 base, there was a span of 13 bases. Germline V gene lookup returns CDR1 SGHVS and CDR2 FNYEAQ. This CDR3 reads CASTRGRQNTGELFF. Here the CDR3 DNA reads TGTGCCAGCACCCGAGGCAGGCAGAACACCGGGGAGCTGTTTTTT. Based on the CDR3 plus reference TRBV7-6 and TRBJ2-2, the full variable domain is GAGVSQSPRYKVTKRGQDVALRCDPISGHVSLYWYRQALGQGPEFLTYFNYEAQQDKSGLPNDRFSAERPEGSISTLTIQRTEQRDSAMYRCASTRGRQNTGELFFGEGSRLTVL.

This clonotype was counted a single time. The rearrangement joins TRBV30 to TRBJ2-7; weak D call: TRBD2 (5 bases). Germline V gene sequence: CDR1 GTSNPN, CDR2 SVGIG (reference sequence). The CDR3 contains 11 residues. The ends were cut back, 5 bases at V and 4 bases at J, with 9 bases in the middle. In DNA, the CDR3 is TGTGCCTGGGACCGGGGATACGAGCAGTACTTC. As protein: CAWDRGYEQYF.

This sequence joins TRBV2 and TRBJ2-2; 8 bases align to TRBD1. The ends lost 5 bases at V and 5 bases at J; junction bases unmatched: 4. The CDR3 covers 14 residues. Germline loops: CDR1 SNHLY, CDR2 FYNNEI. The CDR3 bases are TGTGCCAGCAGTCAGGACAGGGTGACCGGGGAGCTGTTTTTT. Its protein is CASSQDRVTGELFF.

This clonotype showed up just a few times. The J gene is TRBJ2-3, the V gene TRBV12-3 or TRBV12-4; perhaps D is TRBD1 or TRBD2 (5 bases each). The CDR3 covers 16 residues. V was shortened by 6 bases and J by 4 bases, with 20 bases between the two germline ends. The CDR3 nucleotides are TGTGCCAGCAGCCTCGACGGGGCTAGCAGTGCAGATACGCAGTATTTT. Its translation: CASSLDGASSADTQYF.

V usage is TRBV5-1 and J usage is TRBJ1-5; D call uncertain. V lost 0 bases to trimming and J lost 5 bases, with 9 bases between them. Germline V lookup: CDR1 SGHRS, CDR2 YFSETQ. This CDR3 is 14 amino acids long. CDR3 nucleotides: TGCGCCAGCAGCTTGGACAGCCGGGATCAGCCCCAGCATTTT. It translates to CASSLDSRDQPQHF.

The chain recombines TRBV11-2 with TRBJ2-1, with 12 nucleotides matching TRBD2. V lost 4 bases, J lost 8 bases, and 9 bases stayed unmatched. The CDR3 runs 16 residues. CDR1 is SGHAT, CDR2 FQNNGV, per germline. The CDR3 nucleotides read TGTGCCAGCAGCTCATTGACTAGCGGGAGTTTGTATGAGCAGTTCTTC. Amino acid sequence: CASSSLTSGSLYEQFF.

V is TRBV29-1 and J is TRBJ2-2; 9 bases are a match to TRBD2. There are 15 residues in the CDR3. V gave up 4 bases and J gave up 2 bases; unmatched junction bases: 5. Germline CDR1 and CDR2: SQVTM and ANQGSEA. The CDR3 DNA reads as TGCAGCGTTGTGGTAGCGGGGGCTAACACCGGGGAGCTGTTTTTT. Encoded protein: CSVVVAGANTGELFF.

There are a few counts of this clonotype. This chain joins TRBV5-1 and TRBJ1-2, with D perhaps matching TRBD1 (6 bases). Trimming stripped 0 bases from V and 7 bases from J, with 10 bases between. This CDR3 contains 13 residues. Germline loops: CDR1 SGHRS, CDR2 YFSETQ. The DNA for the CDR3 is TGCGCCAGCAGCTTGGAACAGGGAAGTGGCTACACCTTC. The encoded protein is CASSLEQGSGYTF. The full variable domain, completed using reference TRBV5-1 and TRBJ1-2, is KAGVTQTPRYLIKTRGQQVTLSCSPISGHRSVSWYQQTPGQGLQFLFEYFSETQRNKGNFPGRFSGRQFSNSRSEMNVSTLELGDSALYLCASSLEQGSGYTFGSGTRLTVV.

In its sample, this clonotype was seen a few times. The J gene is TRBJ1-2, the V gene TRBV29-1; TRBD1 aligns across 9 bases. This CDR3 has 13 amino acids. The germline V gene encodes CDR1 SQVTM and CDR2 ANQGSEA. The V segment lost 6 bases and the J segment 6 bases; nucleotides outside the gene matches: 8. CDR3 protein: CSVKGQGEDGYTF. Written as DNA, the CDR3 is TGCAGCGTCAAGGGACAGGGAGAAGATGGCTACACCTTC.